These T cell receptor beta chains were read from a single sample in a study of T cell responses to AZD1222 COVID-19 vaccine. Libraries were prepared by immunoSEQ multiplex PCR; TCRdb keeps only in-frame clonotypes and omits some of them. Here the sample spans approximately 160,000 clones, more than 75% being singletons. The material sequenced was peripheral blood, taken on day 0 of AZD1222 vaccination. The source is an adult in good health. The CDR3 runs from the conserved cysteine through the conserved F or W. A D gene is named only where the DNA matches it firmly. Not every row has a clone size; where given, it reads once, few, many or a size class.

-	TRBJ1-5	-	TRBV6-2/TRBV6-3	CASSYVQGNQPQHF	TGTGCCAGCAGTTACGTCCAAGGGAACCAGCCCCAGCATTTT
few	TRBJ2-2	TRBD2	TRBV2	CASTLRASGTNTGELFF	TGTGCCAGCACCCTCCGGGCTAGCGGGACGAACACCGGGGAGCTGTTTTTT
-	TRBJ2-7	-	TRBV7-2	CASSLDRATYEQYF	TGTGCCAGCAGCTTAGACAGGGCAACCTACGAGCAGTACTTC
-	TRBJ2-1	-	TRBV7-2	CASSLGLQGRNEQFF	TGTGCCAGCAGCTTAGGCCTGCAGGGTAGGAATGAGCAGTTCTTC
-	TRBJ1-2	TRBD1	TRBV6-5	CASTPDRGNNYGYTF	TGTGCCAGCACCCCAGACAGGGGGAACAACTATGGCTACACCTTC
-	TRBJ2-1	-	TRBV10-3	CAISEVGRRLGEQFF	TGTGCCATCAGTGAGGTAGGGAGAAGGTTGGGTGAGCAGTTCTTC
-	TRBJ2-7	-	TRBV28	CASSLSRGRGNEQYF	TGTGCCAGCAGTTTATCCAGGGGTCGGGGCAACGAGCAGTACTTC
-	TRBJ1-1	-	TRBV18	CASSHSQGQNTEAFF	TGTGCCAGCTCACACTCTCAGGGCCAAAACACTGAAGCTTTCTTT
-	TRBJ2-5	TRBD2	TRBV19	CAGFEAGGQETQYF	TGTGCCGGATTTGAGGCGGGAGGGCAAGAGACCCAGTACTTC
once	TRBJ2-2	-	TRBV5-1	CASSPYGGGPGELFF	TGCGCCAGCAGCCCCTACGGAGGTGGACCCGGGGAGCTGTTTTTT
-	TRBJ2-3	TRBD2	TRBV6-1	CASTSAGGPVDTQYF	TGTGCCAGCACGTCAGCGGGAGGGCCGGTAGATACGCAGTATTTT
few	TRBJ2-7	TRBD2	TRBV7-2	CASSPSGRGGYEQYF	TGTGCCAGCAGCCCTAGCGGGAGGGGGGGCTACGAGCAGTACTTC
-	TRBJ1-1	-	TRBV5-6	CASSFGRTRNTEAFF	TGTGCCAGCAGCTTTGGAAGGACCCGCAACACTGAAGCTTTCTTT
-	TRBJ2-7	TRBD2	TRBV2	CASSEVAGVSYEQYF	TGTGCCAGCAGTGAAGTAGCGGGAGTTTCCTACGAGCAGTACTTC
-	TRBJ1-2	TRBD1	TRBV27	CASRGQGQHYGYTF	TGTGCCAGCAGGGGACAGGGGCAACACTATGGCTACACCTTC
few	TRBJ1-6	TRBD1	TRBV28	CASSSGGANSPLHF	TGTGCCAGCAGTTCAGGGGGCGCAAATTCACCCCTCCACTTT
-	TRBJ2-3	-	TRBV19	CASSTNTDTQYF	TGTGCCAGTAGTACAAACACAGATACGCAGTATTTT
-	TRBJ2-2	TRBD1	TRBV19	CASSMWQGATNTGELFF	TGTGCCAGTAGTATGTGGCAGGGGGCGACGAACACCGGGGAGCTGTTTTTT